This T cell receptor (beta chain) was documented in a study of T cells after yellow fever vaccination. TCRdb reprocessed the 5' RACE reads via MiXCR and lists one record per CDR3 protein. This sample has 200,000 to 250,000 distinct CDR3 sequences, with about 3% found just once. The sequence was collected from a man aged 18 to 30 who received the YFV17D yellow fever vaccine. The sample was CD4+ T cells sorted from PBMCs, taken 10 days after the yellow fever booster vaccination.

This chain's CDR3 is CASSRTTGQEQYV. CDR3 nucleotides: TGTGCCAGCTCAAGAACGACAGGGCAGGAGCAGTACGTC. V usage is TRBV18 and J usage is TRBJ2-7; TRBD1 matches at 7 bases. CDR1 is KGHSH and CDR2 is LQKENI in the germline V gene. V shed 5 bases and J 7 bases; nucleotides not matched to a gene: 8. The CDR3 is 13 amino acids.